This note documents a single TCR beta chain sequence. What it recognizes is unknown. The data were obtained in a study of cytomegalovirus exposure and HLA in healthy donors. PCR used 60 Vbeta primers and 13 Jbeta primers. Method: immunoSEQ multiplex PCR; TCRdb's copy keeps in-frame clones and lacks some. Among 150,000 to 190,000 clones, approximately 85% were seen once, and the ten largest hold about 2.4%. The CDR3 is 13 residues long. CDR1 and CDR2 from the germline V gene are PRHDT and FYEKMQ (reference sequence). V was cut by 8 bases and J by 8 bases, with 16 bases left in between. The study's findings and limits: Several V segments, TRBV6-2 and TRBV6-3 among them, could not be told apart and were dropped. Three chains tied to CMV proved CMV antigen-specific in vitro. A later analysis linked a missense variant in DCLRE1C to the trimming of TCR beta V and J genes.

The receptor was derived from a woman between 18 and 30 years old in good health and CMV-seronegative. The rearrangement uses TRBV13 and TRBJ2-1; D may be TRBD1 (5 bases). Sample: PBMCs. As DNA, the CDR3 is TGTGCCAGCCAATTGCCAGGGTCACATGAGCAGTTCTTC. As protein: CASQLPGSHEQFF.